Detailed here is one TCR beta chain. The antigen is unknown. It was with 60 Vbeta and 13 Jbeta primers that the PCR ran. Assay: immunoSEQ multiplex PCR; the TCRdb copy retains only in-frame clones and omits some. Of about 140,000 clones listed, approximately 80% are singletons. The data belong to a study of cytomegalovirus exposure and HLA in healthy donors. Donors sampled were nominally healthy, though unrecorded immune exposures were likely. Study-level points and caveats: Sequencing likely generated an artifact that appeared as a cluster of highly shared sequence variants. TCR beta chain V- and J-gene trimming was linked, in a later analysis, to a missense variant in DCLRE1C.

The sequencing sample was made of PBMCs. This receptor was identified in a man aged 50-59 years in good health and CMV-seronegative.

The CDR3 region has the DNA TGTGCCAGTAGTATTCTGGATACGCAGTATTTT. Its protein product is CASSILDTQYF. This chain joins TRBV19 and TRBJ2-3; no clear D. The CDR3 has 11 amino acids. CDR1 and CDR2 from the germline V gene are LNHDA and SQIVND (reference sequence). Trimming left V 3 bases short and J 6 bases short, with 4 bases between.